The 17 T cell receptor beta chains presented below share a single source sample, sequenced in a study of shared clonotypes between healthy human individuals. Positively selected for CCR7, the CD45RO-negative cells used as naive CD8 cells excluded terminally differentiated effector memory CD45RA+ cells. Libraries were prepared by immunoSEQ multiplex PCR; TCRdb keeps only in-frame clonotypes and omits some of them. The table has 650,000 to 800,000 clones, just over 90% seen once. Sequencing input: naive CD8+ T cells sorted from blood. All receptors come from a man aged 25 to 45 in good health.

V gene TRBV27 combines with J gene TRBJ2-3; D is possibly TRBD2 (7 bases). Trimming removed 3 bases at V and 0 bases at J, with 13 bases between. The CDR3 is made up of 16 amino acids. The V gene's germline CDR1 is MNHEY and CDR2 SMNVEV (reference sequence). The CDR3 coding sequence is TGTGCCAGCAGTTTTATTAGGGGGGGGAGCACAGATACGCAGTATTTT. Its translation: CASSFIRGGSTDTQYF.

The CDR3 DNA follows: TGTGCCAGTAGTATTTGGGGGCGGAACACTGAAGCTTTCTTT. Its translation: CASSIWGRNTEAFF. This chain uses TRBV19 with TRBJ1-1; tentatively, D is TRBD1 (6 bases). Between the trimmed V and J ends, which lost 3 bases and 1 base, there was a span of 9 bases. The CDR3 is made up of 14 amino acids. Per germline, CDR1 LNHDA and CDR2 SQIVND (reference sequence).

The chain carries TRBV27 and TRBJ1-2; D unresolved. Trimming removed 0 bases at V and 6 bases at J, with 8 bases between. The CDR3 is made up of 13 amino acids. CDR1 and CDR2 from the germline V gene are MNHEY and SMNVEV (reference sequence). The DNA of the CDR3 is TGTGCCAGCAGTTTATCGCCACCCCATGGCTACACCTTC. Translation gives CASSLSPPHGYTF.

V and J are TRBV11-3 and TRBJ2-2; tentatively, D is TRBD1 or TRBD2 (5 bases each). This CDR3 contains 16 residues. Germline V gene sequence: CDR1 SGHNT, CDR2 YENEEA. The germline V and J ends were trimmed by 4 bases and 0 bases, with 12 bases remaining between them. The CDR3 is CASSSLLGANTGELFF. The CDR3 DNA follows: TGTGCCAGCAGCTCTTTGTTGGGGGCGAACACCGGGGAGCTGTTTTTT.

The chain carries TRBV2 and TRBJ2-1; TRBD2 matches 11 bases. This CDR3 region has 14 residues. CDR1 is SNHLY, CDR2 FYNNEI, per germline. The V and J ends lost 4 bases and 8 bases, in that order; junction bases with no gene match: 4. In nucleotides, the CDR3 is TGTGCCAGCAGTGTTACTAGCGGGAGTCATGAGCAGTTCTTC. Translated: CASSVTSGSHEQFF.

The count of this clone is one. The chain uses TRBV11-2 and TRBJ1-5; no definite D call. Per germline, CDR1 SGHAT and CDR2 FQNNGV. The CDR3 loop spans 18 amino acids. The V gene lost 5 bases and the J gene lost 0 bases, with 20 bases spanning the gap. CDR3 sequence: CASSPSTPPGYSNQPQHF. The CDR3 DNA sequence: TGTGCCAGCAGCCCCTCTACCCCCCCCGGTTATAGCAATCAGCCCCAGCATTTT. Full variable domain (remainder filled in from reference TRBV11-2 and TRBJ1-5): EAGVAQSPRYKIIEKRQSVAFWCNPISGHATLYWYQQILGQGPKLLIQFQNNGVVDDSQLPKDRFSAERLKGVDSTLKIQPAKLEDSAVYLCASSPSTPPGYSNQPQHFGDGTRLSIL.

With respect to this clone: Within the sample, other DNA sequences also encode this same CDR3. This chain connects TRBV9 to TRBJ2-1; unclear D gene. Trimming removed 3 bases at V and 0 bases at J, with 4 bases between. There are 13 residues in the CDR3. Per germline, CDR1 SGDLS and CDR2 YYNGEE. The CDR3 protein is CASSGSSYNEQFF. The CDR3 nucleotides read TGTGCCAGCAGCGGAAGCTCCTACAATGAGCAGTTCTTC.

Of note for this clone: The same CDR3 also results from other DNA sequences found in this sample. The DNA of the CDR3 is TGCGCCAGCAGCTCCAGGGGCGAGGAGACCCAGTACTTC. It specifies CASSSRGEETQYF. The chain employs TRBV5-1 and TRBJ2-5, with D possibly TRBD1 on 6 matching bases. CDR1 SGHRS and CDR2 YFSETQ come from the germline V gene. This CDR3 spans 13 amino acids. Deletions cut 3 bases from V and 5 bases from J, with 11 bases between.

This clone is a singleton in its sample. This chain joins TRBV14 and TRBJ2-7, with 7 bases that match TRBD1. This CDR3 has 15 residues. In germline, CDR1 is SGHDN, CDR2 FVKESK. Losses at the gene ends were 3 bases for V and 0 bases for J; bases not matched to a gene: 5. CDR3 in amino acids: CASSHRQGVSYEQYF. DNA for the CDR3: TGTGCCAGCAGCCACCGACAGGGCGTCTCCTACGAGCAGTACTTC.

V usage is TRBV2 and J usage is TRBJ2-5, with a weak D call TRBD1 (5 bases). The CDR3 runs 13 residues. CDR1 is SNHLY, CDR2 FYNNEI, per germline. The V end lost 3 bases, the J end lost 5 bases, and 10 bases lay between the germline ends. The CDR3 region is CASSEQGPETQYF. The CDR3 coding sequence is TGTGCCAGCAGTGAGCAGGGCCCGGAGACCCAGTACTTC.

The gene calls are TRBV6-6 and TRBJ2-1, with 14 bases aligning to TRBD2. This CDR3 contains 16 residues. V shed 5 bases and J 8 bases; nucleotides not matched to a gene: 8. The germline gives CDR1 MNHNY, CDR2 SVGAGI (reference sequence). The CDR3 protein is CASSQTSGRAPYEQFF. As DNA, the CDR3 is TGTGCCAGCAGTCAGACTAGCGGGAGGGCCCCGTATGAGCAGTTCTTC.

The CDR3 coding sequence is TGTGCCAGCTCCCCAGAGGGTTGGGATCAGCCCCAGCATTTT. It is translated as CASSPEGWDQPQHF. The chain combines TRBV18 with TRBJ1-5, with unresolved D. The CDR3 sequence is 14 residues long. Germline-derived CDR1 and CDR2 are KGHSH and LQKENI. Deletions cut 6 bases from V and 5 bases from J, with 14 bases between.

This chain uses TRBV6-1 with TRBJ2-1; TRBD2 aligns across 7 bases. In germline, CDR1 is MNHNS, CDR2 SASEGT. This CDR3 has 14 amino acids. The J segment lost 4 bases and the V segment lost 6 bases, leaving 6 bases of the junction unmatched. CDR3 protein: CASSPRTSYNEQFF. CDR3 coding DNA: TGTGCCAGCAGCCCCAGGACTAGTTACAATGAGCAGTTCTTC.

The chain employs TRBV7-3 and TRBJ2-3; D remains unclear. The germline V gene encodes CDR1 SGHTA and CDR2 FQGTGA. This CDR3 is built from 13 residues. V was trimmed by 5 bases and J by 2 bases, leaving 8 bases between them. The CDR3 here is CASSSYPTDTQYF. The CDR3, as DNA: TGTGCCAGCAGCAGCTACCCCACAGATACGCAGTATTTT.

The chain has TRBV28 and TRBJ1-5; D may be TRBD1 (6 bases). CDR3 length equals 15 residues. The germline V and J ends were trimmed by 6 bases and 6 bases, with 18 bases remaining between them. Per the germline V gene, CDR1 is MDHEN and CDR2 is SYDVKM. CDR3 nucleotide sequence: TGTGCCAGCAGAGTGAGGGGGTCGTTAGGTCAGCCCCAGCATTTT. Translating it yields CASRVRGSLGQPQHF.

The CDR3 region has the DNA TGCAGCGTTGCCCCGAGCAATTCCTACGAGCAGTACTTC. This sequence encodes CSVAPSNSYEQYF. V and J are TRBV29-1 and TRBJ2-7; D ambiguous. In germline, CDR1 is SQVTM, CDR2 ANQGSEA. This CDR3 spans 13 amino acids. Trimming cost V 4 bases and J 1 base, with 11 bases left between them.

The rearrangement joins TRBV11-3 to TRBJ2-7, with 10 bases aligning to TRBD2. The CDR3 contains 15 residues. V lost 4 bases and J lost 0; bases outside the gene matches: 3. Looked up from germline, CDR1 is SGHNT and CDR2 is YENEEA. CDR3 sequence: CASSYSSGSSYEQYF. CDR3 DNA: TGTGCCAGCAGCTATTCTAGCGGGAGCTCCTACGAGCAGTACTTC.